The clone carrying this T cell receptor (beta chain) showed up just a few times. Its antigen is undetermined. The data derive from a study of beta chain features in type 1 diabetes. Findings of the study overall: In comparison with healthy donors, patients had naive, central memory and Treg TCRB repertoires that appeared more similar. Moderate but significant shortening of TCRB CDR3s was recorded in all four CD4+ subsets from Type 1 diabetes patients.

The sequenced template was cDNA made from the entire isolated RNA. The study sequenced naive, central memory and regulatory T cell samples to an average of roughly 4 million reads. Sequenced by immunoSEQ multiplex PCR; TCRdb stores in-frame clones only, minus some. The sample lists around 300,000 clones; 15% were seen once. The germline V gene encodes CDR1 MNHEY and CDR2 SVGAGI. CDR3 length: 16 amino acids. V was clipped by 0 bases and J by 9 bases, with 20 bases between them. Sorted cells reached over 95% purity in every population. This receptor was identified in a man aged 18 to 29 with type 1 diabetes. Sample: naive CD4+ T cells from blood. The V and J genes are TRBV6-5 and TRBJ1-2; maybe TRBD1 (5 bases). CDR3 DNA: TGTGCCAGCAGTTACTCGAGCGCAGGGAATAGTGAGAGCTACACCTTC. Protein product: CASSYSSAGNSESYTF.